What follows are 15 T cell receptor beta chains derived from one specimen sequenced in a study of T cell clonality in common variable immunodeficiency. These receptors have no identified antigens. General study results and limits: In common variable immunodeficiency, TCR beta chains reportedly carried fewer deletions and N-nucleotide insertions.

The method was immunoSEQ multiplex PCR; TCRdb's version includes in-frame clones alone and lacks a portion of them. Listed for the sample are about 30,000 clones, none seen a single time. Source material: peripheral blood mononuclear cells. Source of these receptors: a human donor with common variable immunodeficiency.

To note about this clone: The read ends 3 residues shy of where the CDR3 ends; the end is completed using the germline J gene. V usage is TRBV7-2 and J usage is TRBJ1-1; 7 nucleotides align to TRBD1. Germline V gene sequence: CDR1 SGHTA, CDR2 FQGNSA. J gave up 6 bases and V 7 bases, and 14 bases lay outside the gene matches. This CDR3 is built from 15 residues. The CDR3 DNA, read in part, is TGTGCCAGCACCCCGACAGGGAAGAGGTTCGCTGAA. It encodes CASTPTGKRFAE. The CDR3, in full, reads CASTPTGKRFAEAFF.

This clone showed up just a few times. The CDR3 goes on 3 residues after the read ends, and that part is filled in from the germline J gene. The chain has TRBV30 and TRBJ1-3; maybe TRBD1 (6 bases). Germline loops: CDR1 GTSNPN, CDR2 SVGIG (reference sequence). This CDR3 is built from 13 residues. V was cut by 8 bases and J by 3 bases, with 14 bases left in between. Partial CDR3 DNA: TGTGCCGGGAACACAGGGTTTGGAAACACC. This encodes CAGNTGFGNT. The entire CDR3 reads CAGNTGFGNTIYF. The full variable domain, completed using reference TRBV30 and TRBJ1-3, is SQTIHQWPATLVQPVGSPLSLECTVEGTSNPNLYWYRQAAGRGLQLLFYSVGIGQISSEVPQNLSASRPQDRQFILSSKKLLLSDSGFYLCAGNTGFGNTIYFGEGSWLTVV.

This clone was observed a handful of times. The sequence runs out 3 residues before the end of the CDR3; the remainder is reconstructed from the germline J gene. This chain joins TRBV2 and TRBJ1-2; TRBD1 matches at 8 bases. CDR1 SNHLY and CDR2 FYNNEI come from the germline V gene. The CDR3 spans 14 residues. The V gene end was trimmed by 11 bases and the J gene end by 6 bases; junction bases not matched to a gene: 14. The DNA read from the CDR3 is TGTGCCGGGGGACAGGTCGCCGGAATCCATGGC. Translating gives CAGGQVAGIHG. The CDR3 reads in full as CAGGQVAGIHGYTF.

For this clone: The read is 3 residues too short to cover the CDR3 end, so that end is filled in from the germline J gene. The chain carries TRBV7-3 and TRBJ1-1; 7 bases are shared with TRBD1. Losses at the gene ends were 5 bases for V and 5 bases for J; bases not matched to a gene: 11. The CDR3 runs 15 residues. The germline V gene encodes CDR1 SGHTA and CDR2 FQGTGA. CDR3: CASSETGTGGTEAFF. The sequenced CDR3 bases are TGTGCCAGCAGCGAGACAGGGACGGGCGGGACTGAA.

This clone was found many times. This chain's CDR3 is CSAPLAGAYNEQFF. CDR3 DNA (partial): TGCAGTGCCCCTCTAGCGGGGGCTTACAATGAG. The rearrangement links TRBV20-1 to TRBJ2-1; 10 bases line up with TRBD2. Coverage ceases 3 residues before the CDR3 finishes, and the germline J gene fills in the end. J lost 4 bases, V lost 6 bases, and 6 bases had no gene match. This CDR3 is 14 amino acids long. CDR1 is DFQATT, CDR2 SNEGSKA, per germline (reference sequence).

There are many counts of this clone. The CDR3 goes on 3 residues after the read ends, and that part is filled in from the germline J gene. The chain uses TRBV5-6 and TRBJ1-2, with D possibly matching TRBD1 (5 bases). Germline CDR1 SGHDT, CDR2 YYEEEE. Between the trimmed V and J ends, which lost 0 bases and 4 bases, there was a span of 10 bases. The CDR3 totals 14 residues. CDR3 residues: CASSLEVGLYGYTF. The covered CDR3 bases are TGTGCCAGCAGCTTGGAAGTGGGACTCTATGGC.

This clone has at least ten counts. The DNA ends 3 residues before the CDR3 does, and the rest of the CDR3 is filled in from the germline J gene. The J gene is TRBJ2-5, the V gene TRBV2; a weak D match, TRBD1 (5 bases). CDR3 size: 13 residues. The germline V gene encodes CDR1 SNHLY and CDR2 FYNNEI. The V gene lost 6 bases and the J gene lost 6 bases, with 14 bases spanning the gap. CDR3 sequence reads: CASRGTGIKTQYF. Partial CDR3 DNA: TGTGCCAGCAGGGGCACAGGCATCAAGACC.

This clone has more than one count but fewer than ten. CDR3 sequence reads: CASSLPRGGSYSEQYF. The CDR3 DNA, read in part, is TGTGCCAGCAGCTTACCTAGGGGCGGTAGTTATAGCGAG. The gene calls are TRBV7-3 and TRBJ2-7; the D gene is possibly TRBD1 (5 bases). The read ends 3 residues early relative to the CDR3; the germline J gene fills the gap. This CDR3 is 16 amino acids long. Per germline, CDR1 SGHTA and CDR2 FQGTGA. V was shortened by 2 bases and J by 6 bases, with 20 bases between the two germline ends.

This clone was detected many times. The read finishes 3 residues shy of the CDR3 end, and the germline J gene is used to complete it. The V gene is TRBV5-1, the J gene TRBJ1-4; D unclear. The CDR3 runs to 15 residues. Trimming stripped 0 bases from V and 0 bases from J, with 6 bases between. Germline V gene sequence: CDR1 SGHRS, CDR2 YFSETQ. CDR3 amino acids: CASSLDYATNEKLFF. Incomplete CDR3 DNA: TGCGCCAGCAGCTTGGATTATGCAACTAATGAAAAA.

This clone was seen only a few times. The read is 3 residues too short to cover the CDR3 end, so that end is filled in from the germline J gene. The chain couples TRBV5-1 to TRBJ2-1, with a weak D call TRBD1 (6 bases). Germline loops: CDR1 SGHRS, CDR2 YFSETQ. V lost 2 bases to trimming and J lost 6 bases, with 9 bases between them. There are 13 residues in the CDR3. Incomplete CDR3 DNA: TGCGCCAGCAGCTTAGGGACATCCAATGAG. Its protein product is CASSLGTSNE. The whole CDR3 sequence reads CASSLGTSNEQFF.

This clone was counted a few times. The read finishes 3 residues shy of the CDR3 end, and the germline J gene is used to complete it. The chain has TRBV18 and TRBJ1-2; TRBD1 might be the D (5 bases). The CDR3 is 17 amino acids. V was shortened by 2 bases and J by 0 bases, with 16 bases between the two germline ends. CDR1 is KGHSH, CDR2 LQKENI, per germline. This CDR3 reads CASSPGTGRRANYGYTF. The sequenced part of the CDR3 DNA is TGTGCCAGCTCACCAGGAACAGGCCGCCGAGCTAACTATGGC. Using reference TRBV18 and TRBJ1-2 for the parts outside the CDR3, the full variable domain is NAGVMQNPRHLVRRRGQEARLRCSPMKGHSHVYWYRQLPEEGLKFMVYLQKENIIDESGMPKERFSAEFPKEGPSILRIQQVVRGDSAAYFCASSPGTGRRANYGYTFGSGTRLTVV.

This clone was detected many times. A read error may produce the germline difference seen at one junction end. The read gets to within 3 residues of the CDR3 end, and the germline J gene fills in the rest. This chain uses TRBV5-1 with TRBJ1-2; D is ambiguous. The germline V gene encodes CDR1 SGHRS and CDR2 YFSETQ. The CDR3 has 13 amino acids. This CDR3 reads CASNLVPTHGYTF. The CDR3 DNA, read in part, is TGCGCCAGCAACTTGGTACCTACTCATGGC.

This clone occurred many times. The read terminates 3 residues before the CDR3 end, so the remaining end is supplied by the germline J gene. The chain combines TRBV29-1 with TRBJ1-2; 7 bases line up with TRBD1. J lost 1 base, V lost 3 bases, and 5 bases had no gene match. The CDR3 consists of 14 residues. Germline CDR1 and CDR2: SQVTM and ANQGSEA. The CDR3 protein is CSVEGQLSNYGYTF. The CDR3 DNA, read in part, is TGCAGCGTTGAGGGACAGTTGAGTAACTATGGC.

This clone was seen many times. The read ends 3 residues before the CDR3 terminus; that terminus is restored from the germline J gene. This chain connects TRBV18 to TRBJ2-7; weak D call: TRBD1 (5 bases). Germline assignment: CDR1 KGHSH and CDR2 LQKENI. Trimming took 3 bases from V and 4 from J, leaving 10 bases between them. The CDR3 sequence is 13 residues long. CDR3 loop: CASSPDMGYEQYF. The sequenced CDR3 bases are TGTGCCAGCTCACCGGACATGGGATACGAG.

Regarding this clone: The read stops 3 residues short of the end of the CDR3; the missing end is completed from the germline J gene. The J gene is TRBJ2-5, the V gene TRBV7-2; D is undetermined. Germline V lookup: CDR1 SGHTA, CDR2 FQGNSA. Trimming pared 2 bases from V and 2 bases from J, leaving 6 bases between. The CDR3 has 13 residues. Incomplete CDR3 DNA: TGTGCCAGCAGCTTATACTATCAAGAGACC. Encoded protein: CASSLYYQET. In full, the CDR3 reads CASSLYYQETQYF.